This TCR beta chain was profiled in a study of blood T cell repertoires in COVID-19. As for the study in general: Italy, Spain and the United States were the sources of the convalescent and acute COVID-19 samples.

The CDR3 contains 14 residues. V was pared by 5 bases and J by 3 bases, with 3 bases of the junction left unmatched. Germline CDR1 is LNHDA and CDR2 is SQIVND (reference sequence). In the source study's methods: From reference gene primer amplification, estimates of nucleated cell counts were derived. Sequencing was performed with immunoSEQ multiplex PCR; in TCRdb, only in-frame clones are kept and a portion is missing. V, J and clone size are taken as reported in that table, and D and trimming were inferred from the DNA itself. Altogether around 290,000 clones are present, approximately 91% being singletons, with the ten largest covering about 2%.

The source material was peripheral blood. The rearrangement joins TRBV19 to TRBJ2-2; 7 nucleotides agree with TRBD1. The sequence derives from a woman in her twenties or thirties with COVID-19, enrolled during active disease. The chain's CDR3 is CASSYRGDTGELFF. Written as DNA, the CDR3 is TGTGCCAGTAGTTACAGGGGTGACACCGGGGAGCTGTTTTTT.